This T cell receptor (beta chain) stems from a study of shared clonotypes between healthy human individuals. At deep level, the assay was performed. Assay used: immunoSEQ multiplex PCR; TCRdb lists only in-frame clones, some missing. The sample shows 2,100,000 or so clones, about 94% of them seen only once. V was clipped by 5 bases and J by 0 bases; unmatched bases: 13. CDR3 length equals 17 residues. CDR1 is MDHEN and CDR2 is SYDVKM in the germline V gene. The sequencing input was naive CD4+ T cells sorted from blood. Subset denoted: CD45RA+ positively selected. The J gene is TRBJ2-7, the V gene TRBV28; 7 positions match TRBD1. This clonotype was sampled from a man between 18 and 29 years old in good health. The CDR3 bases are TGTGCCAGCAGTCCTCTTTCCGGGACAGCGAACTCCTACGAGCAGTACTTC. Its translation is CASSPLSGTANSYEQYF.